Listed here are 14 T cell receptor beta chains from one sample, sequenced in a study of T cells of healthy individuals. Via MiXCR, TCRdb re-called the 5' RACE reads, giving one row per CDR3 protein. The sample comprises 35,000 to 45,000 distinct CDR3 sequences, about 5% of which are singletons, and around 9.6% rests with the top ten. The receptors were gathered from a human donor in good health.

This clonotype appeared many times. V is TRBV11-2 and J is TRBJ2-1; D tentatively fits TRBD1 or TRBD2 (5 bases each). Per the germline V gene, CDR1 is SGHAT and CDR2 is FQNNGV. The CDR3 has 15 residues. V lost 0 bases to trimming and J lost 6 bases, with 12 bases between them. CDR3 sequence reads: CASSLDRIGTNEQFF. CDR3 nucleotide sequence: TGTGCCAGCAGCTTAGATCGTATAGGGACCAATGAGCAGTTCTTC.

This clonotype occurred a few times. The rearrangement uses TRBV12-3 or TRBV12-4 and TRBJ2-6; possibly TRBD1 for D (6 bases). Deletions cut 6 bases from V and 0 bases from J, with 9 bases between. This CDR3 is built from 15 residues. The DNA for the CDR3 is TGTGCCAGCAGGAAGACAGGCTCTGGGGCCAACGTCCTGACTTTC. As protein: CASRKTGSGANVLTF.

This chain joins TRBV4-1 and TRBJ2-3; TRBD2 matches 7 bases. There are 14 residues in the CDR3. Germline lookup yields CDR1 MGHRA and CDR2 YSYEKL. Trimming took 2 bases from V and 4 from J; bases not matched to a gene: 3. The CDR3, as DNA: TGCGCCAGCAGCCAACGGGGGGAACCAGATACGCAGTATTTT. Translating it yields CASSQRGEPDTQYF.

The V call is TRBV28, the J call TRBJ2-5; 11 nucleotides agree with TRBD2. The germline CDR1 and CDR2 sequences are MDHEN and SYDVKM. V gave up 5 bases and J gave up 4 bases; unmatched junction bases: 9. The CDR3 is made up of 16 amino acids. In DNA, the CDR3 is TGTGCCAGCAGTACCCCGGTAGCGGGAGGGCGAGAGACCCAGTACTTC. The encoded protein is CASSTPVAGGRETQYF.

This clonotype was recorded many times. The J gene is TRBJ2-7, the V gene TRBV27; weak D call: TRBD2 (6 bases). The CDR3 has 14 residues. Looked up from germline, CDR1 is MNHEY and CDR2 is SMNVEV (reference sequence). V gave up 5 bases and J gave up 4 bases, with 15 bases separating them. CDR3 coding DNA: TGTGCCAGCAGTCCTACGCTCGGGACTTACGAGCAGTACTTC. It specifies CASSPTLGTYEQYF.

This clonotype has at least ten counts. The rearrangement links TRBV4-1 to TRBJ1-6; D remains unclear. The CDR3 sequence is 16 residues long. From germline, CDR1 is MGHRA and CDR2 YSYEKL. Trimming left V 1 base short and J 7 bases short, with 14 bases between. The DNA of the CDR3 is TGCGCCAGCAGCCAAGGATATGGCCCGAACAATTCACCCCTCCACTTT. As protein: CASSQGYGPNNSPLHF.

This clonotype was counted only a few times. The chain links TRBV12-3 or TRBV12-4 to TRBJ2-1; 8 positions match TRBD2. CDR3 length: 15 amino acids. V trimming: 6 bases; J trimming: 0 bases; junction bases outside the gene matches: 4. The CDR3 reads CASRPGLGSYNEQFF. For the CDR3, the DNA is TGTGCCAGCAGGCCGGGACTAGGCTCCTACAATGAGCAGTTCTTC.

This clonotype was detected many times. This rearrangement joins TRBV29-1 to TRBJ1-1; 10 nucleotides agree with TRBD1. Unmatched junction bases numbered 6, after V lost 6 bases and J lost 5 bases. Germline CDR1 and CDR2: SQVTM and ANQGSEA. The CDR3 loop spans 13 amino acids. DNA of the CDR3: TGCAGCGTGCGGGACAGGGGAAGGACTGAAGCTTTCTTT. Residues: CSVRDRGRTEAFF. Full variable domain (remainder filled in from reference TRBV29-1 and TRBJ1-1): SAVISQKPSRDICQRGTSLTIQCQVDSQVTMMFWYRQQPGQSLTLIATANQGSEATYESGFVIDKFPISRPNLTFSTLTVSNMSPEDSSIYLCSVRDRGRTEAFFGQGTRLTVV.

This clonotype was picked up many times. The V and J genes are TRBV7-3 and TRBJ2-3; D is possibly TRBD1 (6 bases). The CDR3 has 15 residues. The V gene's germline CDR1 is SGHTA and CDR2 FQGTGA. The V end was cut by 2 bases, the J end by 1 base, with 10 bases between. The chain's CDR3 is CASSLGGGGTDTQYF. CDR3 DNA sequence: TGTGCCAGCAGCTTAGGGGGCGGTGGCACAGATACGCAGTATTTT.

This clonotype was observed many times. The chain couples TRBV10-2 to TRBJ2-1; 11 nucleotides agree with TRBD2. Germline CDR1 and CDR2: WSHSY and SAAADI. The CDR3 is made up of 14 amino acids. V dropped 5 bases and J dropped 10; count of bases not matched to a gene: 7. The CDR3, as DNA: TGCGCCAGCAGTCGGTTAGCGGGAGGGGGCGAGCAGTTCTTC. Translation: CASSRLAGGGEQFF.

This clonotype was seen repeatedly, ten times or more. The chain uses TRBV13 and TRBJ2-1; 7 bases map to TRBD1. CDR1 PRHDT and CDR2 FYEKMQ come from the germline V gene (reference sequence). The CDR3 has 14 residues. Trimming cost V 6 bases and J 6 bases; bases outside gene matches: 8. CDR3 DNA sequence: TGTGCCAGCAGTATAGGACAGGCCGGCAATGAGCAGTTCTTC. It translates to CASSIGQAGNEQFF.

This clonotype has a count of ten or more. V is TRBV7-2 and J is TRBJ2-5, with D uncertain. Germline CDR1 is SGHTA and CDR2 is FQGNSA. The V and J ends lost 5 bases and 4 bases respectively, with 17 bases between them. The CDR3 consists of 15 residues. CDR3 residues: CASSLSTPSGETQYF. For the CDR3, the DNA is TGTGCCAGCAGCCTTTCGACCCCCTCGGGAGAGACCCAGTACTTC.

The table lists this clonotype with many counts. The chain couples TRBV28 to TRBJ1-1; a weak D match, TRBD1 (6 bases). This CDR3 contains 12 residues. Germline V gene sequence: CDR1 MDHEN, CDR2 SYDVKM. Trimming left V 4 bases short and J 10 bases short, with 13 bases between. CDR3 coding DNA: TGTGCCAGCAGTTCTACAGGGTTGGGAGCTTTCTTT. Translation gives CASSSTGLGAFF.

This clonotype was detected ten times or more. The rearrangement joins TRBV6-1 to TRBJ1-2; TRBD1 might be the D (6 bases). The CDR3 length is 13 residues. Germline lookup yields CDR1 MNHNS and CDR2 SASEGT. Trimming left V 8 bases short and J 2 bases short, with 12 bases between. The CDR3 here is CASLVTGNYGYTF. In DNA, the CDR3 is TGTGCCAGCCTTGTGACAGGAAACTATGGCTACACCTTC.